The TCR beta chain under discussion was sequenced for a study of cytomegalovirus exposure and HLA in healthy donors. Broader study findings: The study found most TCR sequences rare, yet found some public TCRs in many donors.

Profiling relied on immunoSEQ multiplex PCR, and the TCRdb table lists in-frame clones only, not all of them. This sample has 70,000 to 75,000 clones; about 93% occur once, and the top ten carry under 2%. A word on this clone: The antigen remains unidentified.

The TCR comes from a woman aged 18-30 years in good health and CMV-seropositive. Sequencing was done on a sample of PBMCs.

For the CDR3, the DNA is TGTGCCAGTCTCGTAGCGGGGGTCTACGAGCAGTACTTC. This gives the protein CASLVAGVYEQYF. The gene calls are TRBV19 and TRBJ2-7, with 9 positions matching TRBD2. Germline lookup yields CDR1 LNHDA and CDR2 SQIVND (reference sequence). The CDR3 loop spans 13 amino acids. With 8 bases clipped from V and 3 bases from J, the junction kept 5 bases outside the gene matches.